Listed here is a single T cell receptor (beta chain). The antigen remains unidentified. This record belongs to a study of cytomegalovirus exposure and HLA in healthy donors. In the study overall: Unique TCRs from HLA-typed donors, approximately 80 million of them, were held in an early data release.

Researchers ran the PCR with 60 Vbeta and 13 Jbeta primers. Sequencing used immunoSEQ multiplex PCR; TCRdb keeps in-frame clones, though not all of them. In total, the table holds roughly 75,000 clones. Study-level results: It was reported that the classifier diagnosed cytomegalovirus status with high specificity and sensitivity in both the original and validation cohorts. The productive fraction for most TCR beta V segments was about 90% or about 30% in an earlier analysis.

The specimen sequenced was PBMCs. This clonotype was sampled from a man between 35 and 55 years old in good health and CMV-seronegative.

The CDR3 protein is CASSPDRGGYTF. CDR3 nucleotide sequence: TGTGCCAGTAGTCCGGACAGGGGTGGCTACACCTTC. This rearrangement joins TRBV19 to TRBJ1-2, with TRBD1 matching 9 bases. Germline lookup yields CDR1 LNHDA and CDR2 SQIVND (reference sequence). The V gene end was trimmed by 5 bases and the J gene end by 7 bases; junction bases not matched to a gene: 2. The CDR3 extends over 12 amino acids. Together with reference TRBV19 and TRBJ1-2, the CDR3 gives the full variable domain: DGGITQSPKYLFRKEGQNVTLSCEQNLNHDAMYWYRQDPGQGLRLIYYSQIVNDFQKGDIAEGYSVSREKKESFPLTVTSAQKNPTAFYLCASSPDRGGYTFGSGTRLTVV.